Following are 9 T cell receptor beta chains from one sample sequenced in a study of shared clonotypes between healthy human individuals. Assay used: immunoSEQ multiplex PCR; TCRdb lists only in-frame clones, some missing. The sample carries approximately 2,200,000 clones, 85% to 95% recorded once. Terminally differentiated effector memory CD45RA+ cells were excluded by CCR7 positive selection of CD45RO-negative cells. Material: naive CD8+ T cells from PBMCs. Receptors originate from a man aged 18 to 29 in good health. Some clones in this sample may be carry-over from other donors' samples.

In the case of this clone: The junction departs from the called germline gene at one end, perhaps through a read error. This CDR3 is CASREGPLNNEQFF. CDR3 sequence (DNA): TGTGCCAGCAGAGAAGGCCCCCTCAACAATGAGCAGTTCTTC. V is TRBV6-1 and J is TRBJ2-1, with D unclear. CDR3 length: 14 residues. The germline V gene encodes CDR1 MNHNS and CDR2 SASEGT.

The V and J genes are TRBV9 and TRBJ2-5; D not resolved. CDR1 SGDLS and CDR2 YYNGEE come from the germline V gene. V lost 3 bases and J 3 bases, leaving 9 bases between the germline ends. The CDR3 loop spans 13 amino acids. CDR3 in DNA: TGTGCCAGCAGCGGGGGAAATAAAGAGACCCAGTACTTC. Its translation: CASSGGNKETQYF.

The chain couples TRBV5-5 to TRBJ1-2; TRBD1 agrees at 7 bases. V lost 4 bases, J lost 7 bases, and 10 bases stayed unmatched. There are 14 residues in the CDR3. Germline V gene lookup returns CDR1 SGHKS and CDR2 YYEKEE (reference sequence). CDR3 protein: CASSLDRDYRGYTF. DNA of the CDR3: TGTGCCAGCAGCCTAGACAGGGACTATCGTGGCTACACCTTC. The full variable domain, in which reference TRBV5-5 and TRBJ1-2 provide the parts outside the CDR3, is DAGVTQSPTHLIKTRGQQVTLRCSPISGHKSVSWYQQVLGQGPQFIFQYYEKEERGRGNFPDRFSARQFPNYSSELNVNALLLGDSALYLCASSLDRDYRGYTFGSGTRLTVV.

The chain recombines TRBV9 with TRBJ2-7, with 8 bases that match TRBD1. CDR1 SGDLS and CDR2 YYNGEE come from the germline V gene. V lost 4 bases and J lost 4; bases outside the gene matches: 7. The CDR3 has 14 amino acids. The CDR3 DNA reads TGTGCCAGCAGCCGGACAGGGTTCGGTTACGAGCAGTACTTC. Translated, it gives CASSRTGFGYEQYF.

The genes are TRBV4-1 and TRBJ2-7, with D perhaps TRBD1 (6 bases). Trimming left V 3 bases short and J 0 bases short, with 12 bases between. The CDR3 length is 15 residues. CDR1 is MGHRA and CDR2 is YSYEKL in the germline V gene. The CDR3 DNA is TGCGCCAGCAGCCAGGGCCGGGACAACTCCTACGAGCAGTACTTC. It specifies CASSQGRDNSYEQYF.

The genes are TRBV19 and TRBJ2-5, with 9 bases matching TRBD2. CDR3 length: 16 amino acids. Per the germline V gene, CDR1 is LNHDA and CDR2 is SQIVND (reference sequence). V shed 4 bases, J shed 7 bases, and the junction held 13 bases outside the gene matches. CDR3 loop: CASSTISGSNSVTQYF. In DNA form, the CDR3 reads TGTGCCAGTAGTACAATTAGCGGGAGTAACTCAGTGACCCAGTACTTC.

The V call is TRBV4-2, the J call TRBJ2-3; 10 positions match TRBD2. Germline V CDR1 and CDR2: LGHNA, YNFKEQ. The CDR3 runs 16 residues. Trimming cost V 3 bases and J 6 bases; bases outside gene matches: 9. DNA for the CDR3: TGTGCCAGCAGCCACCAAGTTCTAGCGGGAGAGGATACGCAGTATTTT. Translation: CASSHQVLAGEDTQYF.

The rearrangement uses TRBV29-1 and TRBJ2-3; 8 bases are a match to TRBD2. The trim removed 7 bases at V and 1 base at J, leaving 7 bases unmatched. Germline loops: CDR1 SQVTM, CDR2 ANQGSEA. This CDR3 is built from 14 residues. The CDR3 region is CSASGSQGTDTQYF. CDR3 coding DNA: TGCAGCGCCAGCGGGAGCCAAGGCACAGATACGCAGTATTTT.

The V call is TRBV15, the J call TRBJ2-3; maybe TRBD1 (5 bases). The length of the CDR3 is 15 residues. Per the germline V gene, CDR1 is LNHNV and CDR2 is YYDKDF (reference sequence). V gave up 2 bases and J gave up 3 bases, with 12 bases separating them. CDR3 amino acids: CATSRSRVATDTQYF. The CDR3 DNA sequence: TGTGCCACCAGCAGATCCAGGGTGGCGACAGATACGCAGTATTTT. The entire variable domain, with the rest obtained from reference TRBV15 and TRBJ2-3, is as follows: DAMVIQNPRYQVTQFGKPVTLSCSQTLNHNVMYWYQQKSSQAPKLLFHYYDKDFNNEADTPDNFQSRRPNTSFCFLDIRSPGLGDTAMYLCATSRSRVATDTQYFGPGTRLTVL.